Presented here are 3 T cell receptor beta chains from one specimen sequenced in a study of blood T cell repertoires in COVID-19. Measured with immunoSEQ multiplex PCR; TCRdb has only the in-frame clones, and not every one. The sample carries a few hundred thousand clones, around 89% recorded once. Sequenced material: peripheral blood. These receptors came from a young man with acute or convalescent COVID-19.

The gene calls are TRBV19 and TRBJ2-2; 10 bases line up with TRBD2. This CDR3 is 15 amino acids long. CDR1 is LNHDA, CDR2 SQIVND, per germline (reference sequence). V lost 7 bases, J lost 0 bases, and 2 bases stayed unmatched. The CDR3 nucleotides are TGTGCCAGTACTAGCGGGAGTTCGAACACCGGGGAGCTGTTTTTT. It yields the protein CASTSGSSNTGELFF. The variable domain in full, with the rest retrieved from reference TRBV19 and TRBJ2-2, is DGGITQSPKYLFRKEGQNVTLSCEQNLNHDAMYWYRQDPGQGLRLIYYSQIVNDFQKGDIAEGYSVSREKKESFPLTVTSAQKNPTAFYLCASTSGSSNTGELFFGEGSRLTVL.

As DNA, the CDR3 is TGTGCCAGCAGAAGACAGGGGATCTCTGGAAACACCATATATTTT. Translated, it gives CASRRQGISGNTIYF. J is TRBJ1-3 and V is TRBV6-5, with 8 bases matching TRBD1. Germline values: CDR1 MNHEY, CDR2 SVGAGI. There are 15 residues in the CDR3. V dropped 6 bases and J dropped 0; count of bases not matched to a gene: 4.

The CDR3 sequence: CASSLEDRGADTQYF. In DNA, the CDR3 is TGTGCCAGCAGCTTGGAGGACAGGGGCGCAGATACGCAGTATTTT. V is TRBV5-5 and J is TRBJ2-3, with TRBD1 matching over 9 bases. Germline assignment: CDR1 SGHKS and CDR2 YYEKEE (reference sequence). V gave up 0 bases and J gave up 4 bases; unmatched junction bases: 3. The CDR3 runs to 15 residues.